This TCR beta chain came from a study of T-cell memory formation after mild COVID-19 (dated by TCRdb to the early 2020s). Notes on the research overall: TCR sequence clusters from the two donors were found to be largely donor specific. In a couple of donors, T-cell clones that expanded and contracted after mild COVID-19 were followed by sequencing TCRalpha and TCRbeta repertoires longitudinally. Two young, previously healthy adult volunteers made up the cohort, one male and one female.

In regard to this clonotype: Its antigen is not yet known. Per-base qualities were not stored, and no clone one base away is much larger.

Data came from an Illumina NovaSeq 6000. cDNA libraries for TCRalpha and TCRbeta were prepared by 5'RACE using constant-segment primers, with sample barcodes and unique molecular identifiers added. RNA was extracted from every sample with Trizol reagent. Amplification of the libraries took two PCR steps, and the second step added a second sample barcode plus Illumina TruSeq adapters. Sequencing of libraries was performed on an Illumina NovaSeq with 2 x 150 bp paired-end reads. Turning to the authors' computational methods: With migec v1.2.7, reads were demultiplexed and then collapsed into UMI-guided consensus sequences. Using mixcr v2.1.11, the UMI consensuses were aligned to TRA and TRB V and J templates and assembled into clonotypes. A clonotype was counted as expanded or contracted only if both edgeR and NoisET called the change significant, with noise models trained on biological replicates. For edgeR calls, the thresholds were a false discovery rate-adjusted p below 0.01 and a log2 fold-change of 1. As an exploratory analysis of dynamics, max-normalized trajectories of the 1000 most abundant clonotypes were examined by PCA with hierarchical clustering. Each responding clone was given a CD4 or CD8 phenotype based on the CD4+ and CD8+ repertoires, which had been sequenced separately. TCRdb trimmed public reads at Q25 via fastp, called clones via MiXCR and kept in-frame beta chains. Rows are unified per CDR3 protein, each entry keeping the most common DNA and genes. The V and J calls and clone size are TCRdb's, not the authors'. The sample contains about 140,000 distinct CDR3 sequences, 13% to 15% of them found a single time. Roughly 15% of the sample belongs to the ten largest clones.

The CDR3 holds 15 amino acids from the cysteine to the phenylalanine. Only the CDR3 portion is preserved as DNA: 45 bases, with reading frame beginning at the first base. Reading the germline V gene gives CDR1 SGHTA and CDR2 FQGNSA. V sheds 2 bases and J sheds 5 bases, leaving 15 bases between their ends. What the research found in general, with its limitations: Whether the second-wave clones peaking on day 37 were SARS-CoV-2 specific was not confirmed. The detection of some responding clones in pre-infection memory suggests that pre-existing cross-reactive memory T cells joined the SARS-CoV-2 response. The study included only a couple of mild cases, and larger cohorts that include severe cases with pre-infection samples were judged to be necessary. Contracting CD4+ clones were found mainly in CM and EM memory subsets, while CD8+ clones were enriched in EMRA. Clones contracting from day 15 to 85 had balanced CD4/CD8 phenotypes, while a second wave expanding from day 15 to 37 was biased towards CD4+.

Ficoll-Paque density gradient centrifugation was the method used to isolate PBMCs. This TCR was recovered from an adult woman who had mild COVID-19 (a few samples of this study predate the infection). The sample titles of this study are shuffled in the database, so cell type and time point are left out; the donor was told from shared clones. Material for sequencing was PBMCs or a T cell subset sorted from them (not recorded which). The chain is encoded by TRBV7-2 joined to TRBJ1-1, with no reliable assignment of the D segment. Here is the DNA: TGTGCCAGCAGCTTAAGACCAGGAGGAAGGACTGAAGCTTTCTTT. Its protein product is CASSLRPGGRTEAFF.